The source of this T cell receptor beta chain is a study of blood T cell repertoires in COVID-19. As for the study in general: Acute-phase and convalescent COVID-19 samples originated in the United States, Italy and Spain. Sample material is recorded as cDNA or gDNA derived from T cells, B-cell-depleted T cells, or PBMCs.

As processed by the authors: Using reference gene primer amplification, nucleated cell counts were estimated. Method: immunoSEQ multiplex PCR; TCRdb's copy keeps in-frame clones and lacks some. That table gives V, J and clone size, and the DNA gave D and trimming. The sample lists hundreds of thousands of clones; roughly 86% were seen once. It was during active infection that Seattle patients were enrolled and then longitudinally followed. The CDR3 is 15 residues long. Unmatched junction bases numbered 6, after V lost 5 bases and J lost 5 bases. Germline V lookup: CDR1 MNHNY, CDR2 SVGAGI (reference sequence).

The chain combines TRBV6-6 with TRBJ1-5; TRBD1 matches 10 bases. The sequenced sample was peripheral blood. The TCR sequence derives from a woman in her 70s with COVID-19, enrolled during active disease. CDR3 in amino acids: CASSEAGTGDQPQHF. The DNA of the CDR3 is TGTGCCAGCAGTGAGGCCGGGACAGGGGATCAGCCCCAGCATTTT.